This is a list of T cell receptor beta chains from one sample in a study of a mutant IDH1 vaccine in newly diagnosed glioma. The antigens these receptors bind are not known. The table came from immunoSEQ multiplex PCR; TCRdb's copy has only in-frame clones and leaves some out. The table includes about 21,000 clones, 85% to 90% detected once. The sequences come from PBMCs, collected from a glioma patient whose treatment included an IDH1 peptide vaccine. These receptors all come from a woman aged 40 to 50 with glioma. CDR3s include the opening cysteine and the closing phenylalanine or tryptophan. The D gene is left open where the match is weak. Clone size is given for some rows only: seen once, a few or many times, or a class if the clone is expanded.

CDR3nt,CDR3aa,v_gene,abundance,d_gene,j_gene
TGTGCCAGCAGCTTAGGGCTAGCGGGGCCTTCTGGGGTGGCCAAAAACATTCAGTACTTC,CASSLGLAGPSGVAKNIQYF,TRBV13,.,TRBD2,TRBJ2-4
TGTGCCAGCAGTTATTCCAGCAGGGTCTACCTCTATGGCTACACCTTC,CASSYSSRVYLYGYTF,TRBV6-5,.,.,TRBJ1-2
TGTGCCAGCAGTGAAATATTGAGCTTTTGTAGCAATCAGCCCCAGCATTTT,CASSEILSFCSNQPQHF,TRBV25-1,.,.,TRBJ1-5
TGTGCCAGCAGCTCCCCCAGGAGCAATCAGCCCCAGCATTTT,CASSSPRSNQPQHF,TRBV7-8,.,.,TRBJ1-5
TGTGCCAGCAGTTCGTCCGGCAGTAACTATGGCTACACCTTC,CASSSSGSNYGYTF,TRBV28,.,.,TRBJ1-2
TGTGCCAGCAGTTACGAGGGCTCACCTGGGGCCAACGTCCTGACTTTC,CASSYEGSPGANVLTF,TRBV6-5,.,.,TRBJ2-6
TGTGCCAGCTTCCCATCCGGGAGTTCCGGCTACGAGCAGTACTTC,CASFPSGSSGYEQYF,TRBV28,.,.,TRBJ2-7
TGCGCCAGCAGCCAACAACAGGCGGGGAGCACTGAAGCTTTCTTT,CASSQQQAGSTEAFF,TRBV5-1,once,.,TRBJ1-1
TGCAGCGTTGAAGAGGGGTTCGCTTTCTTT,CSVEEGFAFF,TRBV29-1,.,.,TRBJ1-1
TGTGCCAGCTCACCAATGGACAGCCAAAACTATGGCTACACCTTC,CASSPMDSQNYGYTF,TRBV18,.,.,TRBJ1-2
TGTGCCAGCAGCCGGGACCCCTTGAGCTACACCTTC,CASSRDPLSYTF,TRBV5-6,once,.,TRBJ1-2
TGTGCCAGTAAGGATGGGGACAGGTTGAGAGAAAAACTGTTTTTT,CASKDGDRLREKLFF,TRBV19,.,TRBD1,TRBJ1-4
TGCAGCGTTGAACGAGGGGCGGGAGAGACCCAGTACTTC,CSVERGAGETQYF,TRBV29-1,.,.,TRBJ2-5
TGTGCCAGCAGTTTAGGGGCCCCAGGGAGCACTGAAGCTTTCTTT,CASSLGAPGSTEAFF,TRBV27,.,.,TRBJ1-1
TGTGCCAGCTCACCACAGAGGGGCGAGGGCTACACCTTC,CASSPQRGEGYTF,TRBV18,.,.,TRBJ1-2
TGTGCCAGCAGCTTCCGGACAGTAACAGAGACCCAGTACTTC,CASSFRTVTETQYF,TRBV7-2,.,.,TRBJ2-5
TGCGCCAGCAGCTTGGCCCAAGGGGCCAACGTCCTGACTTTC,CASSLAQGANVLTF,TRBV5-1,.,.,TRBJ2-6
TGTGCCAGCAGCCGCATCTTAGGCGCTGAAGCTTTCTTT,CASSRILGAEAFF,TRBV11-1,.,.,TRBJ1-1
TGTGCCAGCAGCGCCCAGGGGCCCATTAACTATGGCTACACCTTC,CASSAQGPINYGYTF,TRBV7-8,.,.,TRBJ1-2
TGCAGTGCTACCCTCCTAATGACCCAGTACTTC,CSATLLMTQYF,TRBV20-1,.,.,TRBJ2-5
TGCGCCAGCAGTCTAGCGGGGGAGACCCAGTACTTC,CASSLAGETQYF,TRBV4-3,.,TRBD2,TRBJ2-5
TGCGCCAGCAGCCCCCGCCTCGCGGGGGGGCACACTGAAGCTTTCTTT,CASSPRLAGGHTEAFF,TRBV4-3,.,.,TRBJ1-1
TGTGCCAGCAGCGCCCCAGCGGGAGGGCCGTACGTAACCTACGAGCAGTACTTC,CASSAPAGGPYVTYEQYF,TRBV5-4,.,TRBD2,TRBJ2-7
TGTGCCAGCAGCTTAGTGACAGGGGCTGGGGCCAACGTCCTGACTTTC,CASSLVTGAGANVLTF,TRBV7-2,.,TRBD1,TRBJ2-6
TGTGCCAGCAGTTACTCGAACGGCGGGGAGCTGTTTTTT,CASSYSNGGELFF,TRBV6-5,.,.,TRBJ2-2
TGTGCCTGGAGTGTACTAGCGGGAGTTGGAGAGACCCAGTACTTC,CAWSVLAGVGETQYF,TRBV30,.,TRBD2,TRBJ2-5
TGCGCCAGCAGCCAAGCGGGGGGAGACCCCTACGAGCAGTACTTC,CASSQAGGDPYEQYF,TRBV4-3,once,TRBD2,TRBJ2-7
TGTGCCATACGTAACCGGGACACAAAAATCTACGAGCAGTACTTC,CAIRNRDTKIYEQYF,TRBV10-3,.,.,TRBJ2-7
TGCAGCGTTGCCCCGGGACAGGGGAACACTGAAGCTTTCTTT,CSVAPGQGNTEAFF,TRBV29-1,.,TRBD1,TRBJ1-1
TGCAATGTCTATTCGAACACTGAAGCTTTCTTT,CNVYSNTEAFF,TRBV20-1,.,.,TRBJ1-1
TGCAGCGTTGTACGGGGAGAGACCCAGTACTTC,CSVVRGETQYF,TRBV29-1,once,.,TRBJ2-5
TGTGCCAGCAGCCCCGGACAGGGAACAGATACGCAGTATTTT,CASSPGQGTDTQYF,TRBV5-4,.,TRBD1,TRBJ2-3
TGTGCCAGCAGTGTGGACAGTCGTAACACTGAAGCTTTCTTT,CASSVDSRNTEAFF,TRBV6-1,.,.,TRBJ1-1
TGTGCCTGGGATAGGACTACTAAAAAAGGCAATGAGCAGTTCTTC,CAWDRTTKKGNEQFF,TRBV30,.,.,TRBJ2-1
TGTGCCAGCAGCTTGGAGGGACTAGCGGGACTTAATGAGCAGTTCTTC,CASSLEGLAGLNEQFF,TRBV7-9,.,TRBD2,TRBJ2-1
TGTGCCAGCGACCCACTAGCGACTAGCACAGATACGCAGTATTTT,CASDPLATSTDTQYF,TRBV2,few,TRBD2,TRBJ2-3
TGTGCCATCAGTGGGGTGGGAGGGCCGGGGGAGCAGTACTTC,CAISGVGGPGEQYF,TRBV10-3,.,TRBD2,TRBJ2-7
TGTGCCAGCAGCCAAGGACTAGCGGGAGCTCAGTTCTTC,CASSQGLAGAQFF,TRBV4-2,few,TRBD2,TRBJ2-1
TGTGCCAGTAGTATAGATTCCTCCCAGAACACTGAAGCTTTCTTT,CASSIDSSQNTEAFF,TRBV19,.,.,TRBJ1-1
TGTGCCAGCAGCTTGACCGGGCCCTATGGCTACACCTTC,CASSLTGPYGYTF,TRBV7-9,.,.,TRBJ1-2
TGCGCCAGCAGCCCCCAGGCAGACACAGATACGCAGTATTTT,CASSPQADTDTQYF,TRBV4-3,.,.,TRBJ2-3
TGTGCCAGCTCAAAGACAGGGGCAGAGACCCAGTACTTC,CASSKTGAETQYF,TRBV18,few,TRBD1,TRBJ2-5
TGCAGCGTAGCCGGACCGACCCAATATGGCTACACCTTC,CSVAGPTQYGYTF,TRBV29-1,.,.,TRBJ1-2
TGTGCCAGCAGTTACTCGACGGGCGGCGGGGAGCTGTTTTTT,CASSYSTGGGELFF,TRBV6-5,.,.,TRBJ2-2
TGTGCCAGCAGCCGAACTAGCGGGGATCGAGAGACCCAGTACTTC,CASSRTSGDRETQYF,TRBV6-5,.,TRBD2,TRBJ2-5
TGTGCCAGTAGTATACTTCGTTCGGGCGAGCAGTACTTC,CASSILRSGEQYF,TRBV19,.,.,TRBJ2-7
TGTGCCAGCAGTTCCGTCGAGACAGGGGGGCACGAGCAGTACTTC,CASSSVETGGHEQYF,TRBV6-6,.,TRBD1,TRBJ2-7
TGCGCCAGCAGCTGGGTATCGGGGGGGTTGACAGATACGCAGTATTTT,CASSWVSGGLTDTQYF,TRBV5-1,once,TRBD2,TRBJ2-3
TGTGCCAGCAGCTTGTCTGGGGATGGCTACACCTTC,CASSLSGDGYTF,TRBV7-9,once,.,TRBJ1-2
TGTGCCATCAGCGGACAGTTGAACACTGAAGCTTTCTTT,CAISGQLNTEAFF,TRBV10-3,.,.,TRBJ1-1